One T cell receptor beta chain is described in this entry. These data are taken from a study of blood T cell repertoires in COVID-19. Across the whole study: Whether acute or convalescent, the COVID-19 samples came from the United States, Italy and Spain. Sources were T cells, B-cell-depleted T cells, or PBMCs; the material itself was cDNA or gDNA.

The CDR3 covers 12 residues. Germline CDR1 KGHDR, CDR2 SFDVKD. With 3 bases removed from V and 3 bases from J, the gap between germline ends came to 4 bases. In the original processing: Quantification of nucleated cells was approximated via reference gene primer amplification. Profiled with immunoSEQ multiplex PCR; TCRdb holds only in-frame clones, not every one. V and J calls and clone size come straight from that table; D and trimming were deduced from the DNA. The table has 200,000 to 250,000 clones, roughly 80% seen once. Specimen: peripheral blood. This chain links TRBV24-1 with TRBJ1-1, with no clear D. This TCR came from a woman in her fifties or sixties with acute or convalescent COVID-19. The CDR3 here is CATSDTDTEAFF. In DNA, the CDR3 is TGTGCCACCAGTGATACGGACACTGAAGCTTTCTTT.